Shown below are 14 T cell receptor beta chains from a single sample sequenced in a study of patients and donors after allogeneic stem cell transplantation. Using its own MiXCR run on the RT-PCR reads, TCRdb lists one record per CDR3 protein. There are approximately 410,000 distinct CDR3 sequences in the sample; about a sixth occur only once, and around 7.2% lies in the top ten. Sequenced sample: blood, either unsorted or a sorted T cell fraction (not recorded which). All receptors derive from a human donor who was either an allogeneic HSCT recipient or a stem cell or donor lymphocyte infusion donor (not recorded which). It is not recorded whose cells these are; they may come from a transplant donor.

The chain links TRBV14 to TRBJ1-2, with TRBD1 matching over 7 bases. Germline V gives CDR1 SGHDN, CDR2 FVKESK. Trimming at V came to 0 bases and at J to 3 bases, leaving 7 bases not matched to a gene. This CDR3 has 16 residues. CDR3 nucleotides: TGTGCCAGCAGCCAAGAGTGGACAGGCCTATACTATGGCTACACCTTC. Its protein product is CASSQEWTGLYYGYTF.

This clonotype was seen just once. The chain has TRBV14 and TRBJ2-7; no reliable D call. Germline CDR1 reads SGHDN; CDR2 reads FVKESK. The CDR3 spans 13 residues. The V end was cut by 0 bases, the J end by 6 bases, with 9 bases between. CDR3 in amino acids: CASSQDYWAEQYF. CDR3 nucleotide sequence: TGTGCCAGCAGCCAAGATTATTGGGCCGAGCAGTACTTC.

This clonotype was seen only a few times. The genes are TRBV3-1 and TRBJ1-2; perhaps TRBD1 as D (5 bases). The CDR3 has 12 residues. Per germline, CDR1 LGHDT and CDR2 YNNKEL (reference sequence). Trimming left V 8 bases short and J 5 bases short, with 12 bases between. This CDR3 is CASAGGRYGYTF. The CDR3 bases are TGTGCCAGCGCCGGGGGAAGGTATGGCTACACCTTC.

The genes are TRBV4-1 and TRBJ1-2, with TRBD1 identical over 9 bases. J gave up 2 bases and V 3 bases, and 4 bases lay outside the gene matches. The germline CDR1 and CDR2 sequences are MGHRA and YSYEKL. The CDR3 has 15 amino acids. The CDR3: CASSQGQGPNYGYTF. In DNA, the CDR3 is TGCGCCAGCAGCCAGGGACAGGGCCCAAACTATGGCTACACCTTC.

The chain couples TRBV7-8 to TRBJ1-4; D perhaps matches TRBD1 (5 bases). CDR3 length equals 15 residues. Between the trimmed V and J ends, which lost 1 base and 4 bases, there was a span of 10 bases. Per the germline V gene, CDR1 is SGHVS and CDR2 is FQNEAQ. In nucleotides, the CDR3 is TGTGCCAGCAGCTTAGTCTGGGGGAATAATGAAAAACTGTTTTTT. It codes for CASSLVWGNNEKLFF.

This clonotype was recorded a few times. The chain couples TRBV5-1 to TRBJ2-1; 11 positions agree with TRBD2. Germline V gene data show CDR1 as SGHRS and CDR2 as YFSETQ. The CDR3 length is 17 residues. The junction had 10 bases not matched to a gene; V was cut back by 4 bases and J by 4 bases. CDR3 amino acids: CASSASLAGGPYNEQFF. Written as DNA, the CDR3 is TGCGCCAGCAGCGCCTCCTTAGCGGGAGGGCCGTACAATGAGCAGTTCTTC.

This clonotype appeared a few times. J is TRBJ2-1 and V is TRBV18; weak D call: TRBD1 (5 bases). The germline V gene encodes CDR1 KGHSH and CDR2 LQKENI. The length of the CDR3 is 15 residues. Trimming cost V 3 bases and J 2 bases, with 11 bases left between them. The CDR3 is CASSPDRVAYNEQFF. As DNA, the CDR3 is TGTGCCAGCTCACCCGACAGAGTAGCCTACAATGAGCAGTTCTTC.

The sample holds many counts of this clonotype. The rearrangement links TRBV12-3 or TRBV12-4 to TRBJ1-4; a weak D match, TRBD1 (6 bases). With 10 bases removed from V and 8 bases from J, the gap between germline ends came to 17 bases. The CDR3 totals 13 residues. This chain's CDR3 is CATRQESREKLFF. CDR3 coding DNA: TGTGCCACCCGACAGGAGTCGAGAGAAAAACTGTTTTTT.

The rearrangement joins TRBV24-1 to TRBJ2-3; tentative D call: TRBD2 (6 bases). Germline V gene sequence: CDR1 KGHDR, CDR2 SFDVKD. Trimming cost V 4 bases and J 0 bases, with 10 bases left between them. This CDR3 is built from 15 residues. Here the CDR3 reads CATSDSGLSTDTQYF. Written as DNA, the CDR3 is TGTGCCACCAGTGACTCGGGACTCAGCACAGATACGCAGTATTTT.

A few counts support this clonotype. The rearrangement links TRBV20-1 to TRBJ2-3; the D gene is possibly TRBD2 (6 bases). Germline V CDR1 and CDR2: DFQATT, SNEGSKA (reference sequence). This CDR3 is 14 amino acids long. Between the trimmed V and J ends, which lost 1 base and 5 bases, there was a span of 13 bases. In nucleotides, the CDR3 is TGCAGTGCTAGAGTTTGGGGGGTCGAAGATACGCAGTATTTT. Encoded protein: CSARVWGVEDTQYF.

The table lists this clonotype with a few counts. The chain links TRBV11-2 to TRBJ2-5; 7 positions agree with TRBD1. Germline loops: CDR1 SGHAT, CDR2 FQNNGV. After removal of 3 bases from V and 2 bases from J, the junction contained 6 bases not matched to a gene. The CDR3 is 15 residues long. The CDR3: CASSFQGEIQETQYF. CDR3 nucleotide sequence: TGTGCCAGCAGCTTTCAGGGGGAGATACAAGAGACCCAGTACTTC.

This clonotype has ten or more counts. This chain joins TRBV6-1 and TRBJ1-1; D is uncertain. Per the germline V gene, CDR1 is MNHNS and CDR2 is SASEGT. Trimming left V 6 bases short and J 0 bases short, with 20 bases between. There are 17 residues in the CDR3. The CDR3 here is CASRKWSSLTVNTEAFF. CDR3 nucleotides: TGTGCCAGCAGGAAATGGAGTTCCCTTACAGTGAACACTGAAGCTTTCTTT.

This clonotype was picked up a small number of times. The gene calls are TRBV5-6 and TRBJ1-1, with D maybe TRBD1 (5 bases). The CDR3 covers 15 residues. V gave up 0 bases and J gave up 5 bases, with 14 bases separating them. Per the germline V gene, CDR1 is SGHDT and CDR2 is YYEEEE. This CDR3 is CASSLAVSGLTEAFF. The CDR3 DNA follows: TGTGCCAGCAGCTTGGCCGTATCAGGGTTGACTGAAGCTTTCTTT.

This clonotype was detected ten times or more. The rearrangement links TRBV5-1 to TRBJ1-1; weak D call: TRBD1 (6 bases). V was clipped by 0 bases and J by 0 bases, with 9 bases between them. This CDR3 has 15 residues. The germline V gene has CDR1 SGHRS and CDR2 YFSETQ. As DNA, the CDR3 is TGCGCCAGCAGCTTGGGGGGGCGGATGAACACTGAAGCTTTCTTT. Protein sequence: CASSLGGRMNTEAFF. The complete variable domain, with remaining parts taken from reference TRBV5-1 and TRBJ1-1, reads KAGVTQTPRYLIKTRGQQVTLSCSPISGHRSVSWYQQTPGQGLQFLFEYFSETQRNKGNFPGRFSGRQFSNSRSEMNVSTLELGDSALYLCASSLGGRMNTEAFFGQGTRLTVV.